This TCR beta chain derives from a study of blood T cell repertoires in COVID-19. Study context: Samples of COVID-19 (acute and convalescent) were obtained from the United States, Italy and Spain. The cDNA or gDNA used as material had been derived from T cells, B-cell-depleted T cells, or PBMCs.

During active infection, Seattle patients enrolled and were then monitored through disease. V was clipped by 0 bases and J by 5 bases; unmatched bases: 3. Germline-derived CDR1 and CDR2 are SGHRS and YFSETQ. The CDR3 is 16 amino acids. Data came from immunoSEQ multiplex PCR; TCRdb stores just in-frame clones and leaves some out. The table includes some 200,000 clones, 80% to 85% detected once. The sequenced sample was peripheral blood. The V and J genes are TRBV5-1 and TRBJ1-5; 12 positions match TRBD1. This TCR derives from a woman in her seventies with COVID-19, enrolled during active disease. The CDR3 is CASSLDGTGGYQPQHF. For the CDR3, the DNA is TGCGCCAGCAGCTTGGATGGGACAGGGGGCTATCAGCCCCAGCATTTT.